The 9 T cell receptor beta chains in this list originate from one sample, sequenced in a study of blood T cells in healthy people across ages. Together with a sample-barcoded 5' primer, a J-beta primer mix was included in a second PCR lasting roughly 6 to 12 cycles. One entry per CDR3 protein results from TCRdb running MiXCR on the 5' RACE reads. The sample has about 2 million distinct CDR3 sequences, around 48% seen once. Sample: blood. These receptors were taken from a woman in her forties in good health.

The rearrangement uses TRBV9 and TRBJ1-2, with 8 bases identical to TRBD1. V gave up 0 bases and J gave up 8 bases; unmatched junction bases: 12. Germline assignment: CDR1 SGDLS and CDR2 YYNGEE. The CDR3 loop spans 16 amino acids. The CDR3, as DNA: TGTGCCAGCAGCGTAGGTCTGGACAGGGCTCGTTGGGGCTACACCTTC. This gives the protein CASSVGLDRARWGYTF.

This clonotype has just a few counts. This chain links TRBV20-1 with TRBJ2-5, with TRBD2 identical over 9 bases. The CDR3 spans 12 residues. The V segment lost 5 bases and the J segment 4 bases; nucleotides outside the gene matches: 2. Germline CDR1 is DFQATT and CDR2 is SNEGSKA (reference sequence). The CDR3 DNA is TGCAGTGCTCATAGCGGGGGAGAGACCCAGTACTTC. This translates into CSAHSGGETQYF.

The chain couples TRBV4-2 to TRBJ2-3; 7 bases map to TRBD2. CDR1 is LGHNA and CDR2 is YNFKEQ in the germline V gene. The V segment lost 0 bases and the J segment 5 bases; nucleotides outside the gene matches: 8. CDR3 length: 16 residues. CDR3 DNA sequence: TGTGCCAGCAGCCAAGAGTCACAGAGGGAGGGAGATACGCAGTATTTT. This encodes CASSQESQREGDTQYF.

A few counts support this clonotype. The chain recombines TRBV10-3 with TRBJ2-7; the match to TRBD1 covers 7 bases. V dropped 6 bases and J dropped 2; count of bases not matched to a gene: 10. Germline CDR1 ENHRY, CDR2 SYGVKD. There are 15 residues in the CDR3. CDR3 sequence reads: CAISLGTAAPYEQYF. The CDR3 nucleotides are TGTGCCATCAGCCTAGGGACAGCAGCCCCCTACGAGCAGTACTTC.

Only a few counts were recorded for this clonotype. The chain is built from TRBV12-3 or TRBV12-4 and TRBJ2-5; 7 nucleotides agree with TRBD2. This CDR3 spans 16 amino acids. V lost 3 bases to trimming and J lost 2 bases; unmatched junction nucleotides: 9. Here the CDR3 DNA reads TGTGCCAGCAGTTTGAGCGTCATGGGGGGGCAAGAGACCCAGTACTTC. Translated, it gives CASSLSVMGGQETQYF.

The genes are TRBV5-1 and TRBJ2-7, with TRBD2 matching over 10 bases. V gave up 0 bases and J gave up 3 bases; unmatched junction bases: 3. The CDR3 spans 15 residues. Per the germline V gene, CDR1 is SGHRS and CDR2 is YFSETQ. CDR3 region: CASSLETSGVYEQYF. The DNA of the CDR3 is TGCGCCAGCAGCTTGGAAACTAGCGGGGTCTACGAGCAGTACTTC.

This chain connects TRBV2 to TRBJ1-5, with D possibly TRBD1 on 6 matching bases. The CDR3 is 15 amino acids. CDR1 and CDR2 from the germline V gene are SNHLY and FYNNEI. V lost 5 bases, J lost 2 bases, and 13 bases lay in between. CDR3 region: CASSIQGIRNQPQHF. As DNA, the CDR3 is TGTGCCAGCAGTATTCAGGGGATCCGCAATCAGCCCCAGCATTTT. The whole variable domain, filled in from reference TRBV2 and TRBJ1-5, reads EPEVTQTPSHQVTQMGQEVILRCVPISNHLYFYWYRQILGQKVEFLVSFYNNEISEKSEIFDDQFSVERPDGSNFTLKIRSTKLEDSAMYFCASSIQGIRNQPQHFGDGTRLSIL.

On this clonotype: The junction departs from germline at one end; a sequencing error may be responsible. The chain is built from TRBV5-1 and TRBJ2-5, with 11 bases fitting TRBD1. Germline-derived CDR1 and CDR2 are SGHRS and YFSETQ. The CDR3 totals 15 residues. Here the CDR3 DNA reads TGCGCCAGCAGCGGGGGACAGGGGGTTCAAGGGACCCAGTACTTC. Encoded protein: CASSGGQGVQGTQYF.

This clonotype has only a few counts. The chain recombines TRBV15 with TRBJ2-3; TRBD1 agrees at 10 bases. CDR3 length: 15 amino acids. V lost 1 base, J lost 5 bases, and 3 bases stayed unmatched. Germline values: CDR1 LNHNV, CDR2 YYDKDF (reference sequence). This CDR3 is CATSRGQGAEDTQYF. CDR3 DNA: TGTGCCACCAGCAGAGGACAGGGGGCGGAAGATACGCAGTATTTT. Filled out from reference TRBV15 and TRBJ2-3, the complete variable domain reads DAMVIQNPRYQVTQFGKPVTLSCSQTLNHNVMYWYQQKSSQAPKLLFHYYDKDFNNEADTPDNFQSRRPNTSFCFLDIRSPGLGDTAMYLCATSRGQGAEDTQYFGPGTRLTVL.